This entry lists 21 T cell receptor beta chains sequenced from one sample in a study of blood T cell repertoires in COVID-19. Sequencing used immunoSEQ multiplex PCR; TCRdb keeps in-frame clones, though not all of them. This sample has some 200,000 clones, with roughly four fifths found just once. The source material was PBMCs or T cells enriched from blood (not recorded which). Receptor source: a man in his forties or fifties who had recovered from COVID-19.

The CDR3 nucleotides are TGTGCCAGCAGCAGCTGGGGGGCTGAAGCTTTCTTT. It encodes CASSSWGAEAFF. This chain links TRBV4-2 with TRBJ1-1, with D perhaps matching TRBD1 (5 bases). Trimming left V 5 bases short and J 6 bases short, with 10 bases between. The CDR3 loop spans 12 amino acids. Germline V gives CDR1 LGHNA, CDR2 YNFKEQ.

This chain uses TRBV6-5 with TRBJ1-1; tentatively, D is TRBD1 (5 bases). The CDR3 contains 14 residues. Germline CDR1 is MNHEY and CDR2 is SVGAGI. Trimming pared 10 bases from V and 3 bases from J, leaving 18 bases between. The CDR3 bases are TGTGCCACCCTCCCCGGAGACAGATACACTGAAGCTTTCTTT. As protein: CATLPGDRYTEAFF.

V is TRBV11-2 and J is TRBJ1-3; D not resolved. Trimming took off 4 bases at V and 4 bases at J, with 8 bases between the two ends. This CDR3 contains 13 residues. Germline lookup yields CDR1 SGHAT and CDR2 FQNNGV. The CDR3 DNA follows: TGTGCCAGCAGCTCATCACAGGGAAACACCATATATTTT. Its translation is CASSSSQGNTIYF.

The V call is TRBV6-5, the J call TRBJ2-7, with 8 nucleotides matching TRBD2. The CDR3 covers 13 residues. The germline gives CDR1 MNHEY, CDR2 SVGAGI. V lost 8 bases, J lost 7 bases, and 10 bases stayed unmatched. In DNA, the CDR3 is TGTGCCAGCGGACGGGTGGCTAGCGGGGAGCAGTACGTC. Protein sequence: CASGRVASGEQYV.

The J gene is TRBJ2-2, the V gene TRBV2, with 8 bases identical to TRBD1. This CDR3 region has 15 residues. Germline lookup yields CDR1 SNHLY and CDR2 FYNNEI. V gave up 1 base and J gave up 7 bases; unmatched junction bases: 5. The chain's CDR3 is CASSEVGQESGELFF. CDR3 nucleotide sequence: TGTGCCAGCAGTGAAGTGGGACAGGAAAGCGGGGAGCTGTTTTTT.

The chain has TRBV7-9 and TRBJ2-5, with 7 bases lining up with TRBD1. The junction had 16 bases not matched to a gene; V was cut back by 6 bases and J by 3 bases. CDR3 length: 17 amino acids. Germline values: CDR1 SEHNR, CDR2 FQNEAQ (reference sequence). The CDR3 spells CASRRIAFAGTEETQYF. CDR3 DNA sequence: TGTGCCAGCAGACGAATAGCTTTCGCCGGGACAGAAGAGACCCAGTACTTC.

This clone occurred once. The chain joins TRBV11-3 to TRBJ1-1; D may be TRBD1 (6 bases). Germline loops: CDR1 SGHNT, CDR2 YENEEA. The ends were cut back, 3 bases at V and 1 base at J, with 9 bases in the middle. This CDR3 is 14 amino acids long. CDR3: CASSLGQRNTEAFF. The CDR3 nucleotides read TGTGCCAGCAGCTTGGGACAACGGAACACTGAAGCTTTCTTT.

This clone was seen a handful of times. The rearrangement links TRBV6-2 or TRBV6-3 to TRBJ1-5; possible D gene TRBD1, 5 bases. This CDR3 comprises 14 residues. Germline CDR1 MNHEY, CDR2 SVGEGT. Trimming removed 2 bases at V and 6 bases at J, with 11 bases between. CDR3: CASSYVGEGQPQHF. DNA of the CDR3: TGTGCCAGCAGTTACGTAGGGGAAGGTCAGCCCCAGCATTTT.

The chain employs TRBV28 and TRBJ1-5, with a tentative D call TRBD1 (5 bases). The CDR3 consists of 14 residues. CDR1 and CDR2 (germline): MDHEN, SYDVKM. Trimming pared 3 bases from V and 4 bases from J, leaving 10 bases between. The CDR3 DNA sequence: TGTGCCAGCAGTTTTGGTACAGGTAATCAGCCCCAGCATTTT. Its translation is CASSFGTGNQPQHF.

The chain has TRBV14 and TRBJ2-2; D is unclear. V lost 4 bases and J lost 11, with 17 bases in between. Germline V gives CDR1 SGHDN, CDR2 FVKESK. There are 14 residues in the CDR3. In DNA, the CDR3 is TGTGCCAGCAGCCCCCGATTGGCGGCTGGAGAGCTGTTTTTT. Protein sequence: CASSPRLAAGELFF.

The J gene is TRBJ1-3, the V gene TRBV13; TRBD1 is a possible D gene (5 bases). V was pared by 5 bases and J by 2 bases, with 13 bases between. The germline CDR1 and CDR2 sequences are PRHDT and FYEKMQ (reference sequence). The CDR3 length is 15 residues. This chain's CDR3 is CASSVSDKAGNTIYF. The DNA of the CDR3 is TGTGCCAGCAGCGTCTCGGACAAAGCTGGAAACACCATATATTTT.

The V gene is TRBV4-3, the J gene TRBJ1-2, with D uncertain. V lost 0 bases and J lost 8, with 13 bases in between. Germline CDR1 is LGHNA and CDR2 is YSLEER. CDR3 length: 14 residues. The CDR3: CASSQDESLGGYTF. The CDR3 nucleotides are TGCGCCAGCAGCCAAGATGAGTCGCTGGGCGGCTACACCTTC.

The gene calls are TRBV28 and TRBJ1-5; D possibly corresponds to TRBD1 (5 bases). V was cut by 4 bases and J by 4 bases, with 14 bases left in between. The CDR3 is 15 amino acids. Germline-derived CDR1 and CDR2 are MDHEN and SYDVKM. CDR3 sequence: CASSSGGGMNQPQHF. The CDR3, as DNA: TGTGCCAGCAGTTCGGGGGGGGGAATGAATCAGCCCCAGCATTTT.

The CDR3 bases are TGTGCCAGCAGCTTAAACTCGGGAGAGGGTGAGCAGTTCTTC. Translated: CASSLNSGEGEQFF. V and J are TRBV7-3 and TRBJ2-1; D is possibly TRBD2 (6 bases). The CDR3 covers 14 residues. Germline-derived CDR1 and CDR2 are SGHTA and FQGTGA. With 1 base removed from V and 9 bases from J, the gap between germline ends came to 13 bases.

This chain connects TRBV11-2 to TRBJ2-7; a possible D gene is TRBD1 (6 bases). Germline assignment: CDR1 SGHAT and CDR2 FQNNGV. This CDR3 spans 14 amino acids. Trimming left V 5 bases short and J 5 bases short, with 16 bases between. The CDR3 bases are TGTGCCAGCAGCCTCCAGGGGAAGGGAAACGAGCAGTACTTC. Encoded protein: CASSLQGKGNEQYF.

The chain links TRBV27 to TRBJ1-1; D is perhaps TRBD1 (5 bases). Trimming took 6 bases from V and 4 from J, leaving 18 bases between them. Germline V gives CDR1 MNHEY, CDR2 SMNVEV (reference sequence). This CDR3 comprises 15 residues. This CDR3 is CASSRQQGGSTEAFF. The CDR3 bases are TGTGCCAGCAGCAGACAGCAGGGCGGGAGCACTGAAGCTTTCTTT.

CDR3 protein: CASSHWGAGGNTEAFF. The DNA for the CDR3 is TGTGCCAGCAGCCACTGGGGAGCGGGTGGGAACACTGAAGCTTTCTTT. The genes are TRBV3-1 (or the pseudogene TRBV3-2) and TRBJ1-1; no clear D gene. V gave up 3 bases and J gave up 1 base, with 15 bases separating them. Per the germline V gene, CDR1 is LGHDT and CDR2 is YNNKEL (reference sequence). This CDR3 has 16 amino acids.

This chain connects TRBV27 to TRBJ1-2; 8 nucleotides align to TRBD1. CDR1 is MNHEY, CDR2 SMNVEV, per germline (reference sequence). The ends lost 8 bases at V and 6 bases at J; junction bases unmatched: 5. The CDR3 totals 12 residues. The CDR3 DNA follows: TGTGCCAGCCGGACAGGGTATCATGGCTACACCTTC. This translates into CASRTGYHGYTF.

V gene TRBV5-5 combines with J gene TRBJ1-2; no clear D. This CDR3 is 14 amino acids long. CDR1 is SGHKS, CDR2 YYEKEE, per germline (reference sequence). V was clipped by 0 bases and J by 6 bases, with 12 bases between them. The CDR3 bases are TGTGCCAGCAGCTTGGCCCCCCTCGACAATGGCTACACCTTC. Amino acid sequence: CASSLAPLDNGYTF. Full variable domain (rest looked up from reference TRBV5-5 and TRBJ1-2): DAGVTQSPTHLIKTRGQQVTLRCSPISGHKSVSWYQQVLGQGPQFIFQYYEKEERGRGNFPDRFSARQFPNYSSELNVNALLLGDSALYLCASSLAPLDNGYTFGSGTRLTVV.

This clone has only a few counts. V and J are TRBV10-2 and TRBJ2-7; the D is unclear. The CDR3 is 13 amino acids. V was pared by 3 bases and J by 4 bases, with 10 bases between. Germline CDR1 reads WSHSY; CDR2 reads SAAADI. CDR3 DNA sequence: TGCGCCAGCAGTGATAGTCCCGTTTACGAGCAGTACGTC. Residues: CASSDSPVYEQYV.

The sample holds many counts of this clone. V gene TRBV5-5 combines with J gene TRBJ1-2; D ambiguous. This CDR3 contains 15 residues. Trimming removed 4 bases at V and 3 bases at J, with 16 bases between. Germline V lookup: CDR1 SGHKS, CDR2 YYEKEE (reference sequence). Here the CDR3 DNA reads TGTGCCAGCAGCCCGCCGGAGGGTTGGTACTATGGCTACACCTTC. Translation gives CASSPPEGWYYGYTF. Using reference TRBV5-5 and TRBJ1-2 for the parts outside the CDR3, the full variable domain is DAGVTQSPTHLIKTRGQQVTLRCSPISGHKSVSWYQQVLGQGPQFIFQYYEKEERGRGNFPDRFSARQFPNYSSELNVNALLLGDSALYLCASSPPEGWYYGYTFGSGTRLTVV.